This entry is about one T cell receptor beta chain. Its antigen is unidentified. The sample comes from a study of cytomegalovirus exposure and HLA in healthy donors. The CDR3 loop spans 13 amino acids. V lost 0 bases, J lost 8 bases, and 11 bases lay in between. The germline V gene has CDR1 GTSNPN and CDR2 SVGIG (reference sequence). It was with 60 Vbeta and 13 Jbeta primers that the PCR ran. Generated by immunoSEQ multiplex PCR, the TCRdb table keeps only in-frame clones and is missing some. The sample lists about 100,000 clones, 65% to 80% occurring once. The study, taken as a whole, reports: The Asian-associated ancestry cluster reportedly had fewer N-insertions than the roughly 670-donor mean in a later analysis.

The rearrangement joins TRBV30 to TRBJ2-1; TRBD1 is a possible D gene (5 bases). The receptor comes from a woman in her thirties or forties in good health and CMV-seronegative. The sample comprised PBMCs. CDR3 sequence (DNA): TGTGCCTGGAGTGTACTTAGGGGCGATGAGCAGTTCTTC. Protein sequence: CAWSVLRGDEQFF.